The source of this T cell receptor beta chain is a study of cytomegalovirus exposure and HLA in healthy donors (dated by TCRdb to about 2017). General notes on the study: In an earlier analysis of some 610 of the donors, around 290 Gb of sequence data and 90 million to 120 million unique TCR beta sequences from approximately 180 million T cells were reported. All discovery cohort repertoires had been generated using a single sequencing platform. Among the roughly 400 genotyped donors, under 90% belonged to the genetic ancestry cluster associated with self-reported Caucasian donors. The number of typed donors differed by locus: about 620-640 for A, B, C, DRB1 and DQB1; some 500 for DQA1; roughly 600 for DPA1; and approximately 450 for DPB1. Donor age, sex, ethnicity and CMV serostatus were compiled alongside the repertoire data. Roughly 300 gigabases of sequencing data and 78 million or so unique TCR sequences were included in an early release covering over 600 HLA-typed donors. Class I and class II HLA loci were covered by the typing at four-digit resolution. A later analysis re-examined previously published TCR beta repertoires from just over 650 donors and added high-resolution HLA genotyping to investigate patterns of TCR occurrence. Across approximately 400 genotyped donors of the cohort, an average of about 200,000 unique TCR beta nucleotide sequences per donor were sequenced, and roughly 20% of those sequences were non-productive. A later genetic analysis took genome-wide SNP genotypes for about 55% of the 666 donors and used that subset as a discovery cohort. The later analysis used no new phenotypic data to find candidate immune exposures, relying instead on TCR beta sequences and their occurrence across donors. To decide whether each TCR beta V gene segment behaved as functional or pseudogenic, an earlier analysis of some 540 of the donors relied on high-throughput TCR beta sequencing. High-throughput TCR immunosequencing, statistical association of individual TCRs with disease status, and machine learning were combined to predict cytomegalovirus infection status. The T cell repertoires of some 670 subjects were profiled by immunosequencing and related to cytomegalovirus serostatus. Because of strong linkage in the cohort, roughly five DR-DQ haplotypes were treated as single units for association and clustering. A separate validation cohort of roughly 130 different subjects was used in addition to the 666-subject first cohort. The study was designed to test whether signatures of past pathogen exposure could be identified by cataloging public T cell receptors.

The germline V gene provides CDR1 MNHEY and CDR2 SVGAGI. Including the terminal cysteine and phenylalanine, the CDR3 comprises 13 residues. Kept here is only the CDR3 DNA, which spans 39 bases and is read in frame from base 1. Trimming takes 6 bases off V and 3 bases off J; junction bases not matched to a gene: 3. The full study reports these points: The authors suggested that the approach could potentially be generalized to other disease states and immunological phenotypes. Correlated functional status among segregating V segments might be attributable to linkage disequilibrium, but an unknown experimental factor could not be ruled out. In a later analysis, most CMV-associated TCR beta chains were found to appear HLA-restricted, with HLA associations seemingly driven largely by CMV exposure. In vitro tests confirmed that a few of the cytomegalovirus-associated TCR beta chains recognize cytomegalovirus antigens. The study listed 150 to 200 TCR beta chains as associated with cytomegalovirus. Because counts were too low, about 17 rarely observed V segments, including chromosome 9 orphons, were excluded from the earlier analysis of roughly 580 of the donors. While some public TCRs were present in many individuals, most TCR sequences turned up only very rarely across donors. In an earlier analysis of several hundred of the donors, most TCR beta V segments were observed in productive rearrangements about 87% or about 30% of the time, broadly matching IMGT annotations. In a later analysis, 16,951 TCR beta sequences were associated with specific HLA alleles at a false discovery rate of 0.05. In a later analysis, several top co-occurrence clusters were reported to appear linked to parvovirus B19, influenza, CMV and Epstein-Barr virus. Compared with the approximately 710-donor mean, donors in an Asian-associated ancestry cluster had fewer N-insertions in productive TCRs, according to a later genetic analysis. In a later analysis, HLA-associated TCR beta chains were found to be more clonally expanded and to have lower generation probabilities than equally common non-associated chains. This cohort had only TCR beta chains sequenced, and the lack of alpha or paired-chain data limited which features could be detected. In both the original and validation cohorts, the classifier was reported to diagnose cytomegalovirus status with high specificity and sensitivity. An association between a missense DCLRE1C variant and V-gene and J-gene trimming of TCR beta chains was found in a later genetic analysis and replicated in an independent cohort. According to a later analysis, TCR association rates differed among HLA loci, with DRB1 alleles showing the most associated TCRs and HLA-C alleles showing the fewest. When HLA alleles, especially DR and DQ, strongly co-occurred, TCR associations were difficult to assign to individual alleles. Sequencing depth was assumed to be roughly uniform across donors in the presence/absence analyses, though that assumption may not hold. A further reported finding was that TCR beta sequences accurately predicted the HLA-A and HLA-B alleles for most subjects in the first cohort. Because HLA typing was missing for some donors at each locus, association tests included only the typed subset. The 87-base-pair reads could not distinguish some IMGT-functional V segments, including TRBV6-2 and TRBV6-3, so those segments were excluded. CMV serostatus was the only immune exposure information available for the cohort. A cluster of highly shared sequence variants was judged likely to be a technical artifact of the sequencing pipeline.

On this clone itself: This receptor's antigen is unknown. No much larger clonotype is one base removed from it; base qualities were not supplied.

The cohort was made up of approximately 670 healthy bone marrow donors. Cohort members were all nominally healthy when sampled, although unrecorded immune exposures were likely present. The donor was CMV seronegative and belonged to the group of several hundred seronegative cohort members. Every donor gave a peripheral blood sample, and the peripheral blood mononuclear cells from that sample were used for TCR beta sequencing. The Qiagen DNeasy Blood Extraction Kit was used to extract genomic DNA from the blood cell samples. The method behind the library was the immunoSEQ multiplex PCR assay. A mixture of 60 forward primers for TCR Vbeta segments and 13 reverse primers for TCR Jbeta segments was used in the multiplex PCR. The CDR3 region of rearranged TCR beta genes was amplified from genomic DNA with a multiplex PCR assay. The amplified TCR beta libraries were sequenced on the Illumina HiSeq System as 87-base-pair reads. As for how the authors treated the data: A later analysis tallied 80 million to 95 million unique TCR beta chains across the 666 repertoires, and around 12 million of those chains were shared by two or more donors. Raw reads were error-corrected and collapsed into unique sequences by a nearest-neighbor algorithm in which closely related sequences were merged to remove PCR and sequencing errors. CDR3 sequences were aligned to IMGT reference sequences to assign V, D and J gene segments. For a sequence to be retained, a match of at least six nucleotides to both a V gene segment and a J gene segment was required. A rearrangement counted as productive if the CDR3 had no stop codons and remained in frame with V and J, and every other rearrangement counted as non-productive. Following IMGT convention, CDR3 was defined as the stretch from the second conserved V-encoded cysteine to the conserved J-encoded phenylalanine. In an earlier analysis of more than 550 of the donors, sequences lacking an unambiguous match to a single V gene segment were excluded. An earlier analysis of roughly 590 of the donors called V segments functional above 56.7% productive rearrangements and segregating when the between-donor standard deviation exceeded 5%. A statistical classification framework was developed to diagnose cytomegalovirus status using the catalog of TCR beta chain sequences. In a later analysis, TCR nucleotide sequences were compared against IMGT/GENE-DB human TR gene sequences so that V and J genes could be assigned. The TCRdist pipeline was used in a later analysis to assign CDR3 sequences and most-parsimonious VDJ recombination scenarios. In a later analysis, each TCR beta chain was defined by its CDR3 amino acid sequence together with its V-gene family, and reads lacking a unique V-gene family were excluded. In a later analysis, around 600 highly shared, low-generation-probability nucleotide sequences were removed to address suspected cross-contamination and a sequencing artifact. In a later analysis, a clonal expansion index for each public chain was calculated from normalized within-repertoire ranks of inferred template counts. A later analysis computed generation probabilities with a VDJ recombination model fitted to out-of-frame rearrangements, and checked the results against IGoR. In a later analysis, hypergeometric tests were used to score TCR-TCR, TCR-HLA and TCR-CMV co-occurrence, with a repertoire-size bias correction applied to TCR pairs. In a later analysis, false discovery rates were estimated by permuting HLA or CMV assignments 20 times. In a later analysis, co-occurring TCRs were grouped using DBSCAN, with TCRdist sequence similarity added in when clustering inside HLA-allele-positive subsets. Repertoires with fewer than 30,000 or more than 120,000 public chains, plus five repertoires with anomalous nucleotide sharing, were excluded from co-occurrence clustering. The clones in this table, taken by TCRdb from immuneACCESS, are in-frame only. Not every clone is retained; where verified, under half of the shortfall comes from an unresolved V gene, and the cause of the rest is unknown. D and trimming come from the DNA, and the V and J calls and clone size come from that table. The sample table records 35,000 to 45,000 clones; roughly three quarters of these occur just once. Jointly, the top ten make up about 7% of the sample.

The TCR was taken from a man younger than 45 in good health and CMV-seronegative. Input material: PBMCs. This chain joins TRBV6-5 to TRBJ2-7; TRBD1 agrees with 9 junctional bases. The encoded CDR3 is CASSYRGLYEQYF. The sequence in DNA is TGTGCCAGCAGCTACAGGGGGCTCTACGAGCAGTACTTC.